This TCR beta chain was captured in a study of technical replicates of blood from a handful of donors. There are 13 residues in the CDR3. V was pared by 6 bases and J by 6 bases, with 15 bases between. Clones were sequenced by immunoSEQ multiplex PCR, and TCRdb holds only the in-frame ones, with some missing. Seen here are more than 65,000 clones, about 87% observed once, and the top ten hold roughly 5%. The sequenced material came from PBMCs. The TCR originated in a human donor in good health. Some clones in this sample may be carry-over from other donors' samples. The chain carries TRBV23-1 and TRBJ2-7; TRBD1 is a possible D gene (5 bases). Being an ORF, TRBV23-1 has a function that is uncertain. CDR3 sequence: CASRPKQDLEQYF. CDR3 in DNA: TGCGCCAGCAGGCCTAAACAGGACCTCGAGCAGTACTTC.